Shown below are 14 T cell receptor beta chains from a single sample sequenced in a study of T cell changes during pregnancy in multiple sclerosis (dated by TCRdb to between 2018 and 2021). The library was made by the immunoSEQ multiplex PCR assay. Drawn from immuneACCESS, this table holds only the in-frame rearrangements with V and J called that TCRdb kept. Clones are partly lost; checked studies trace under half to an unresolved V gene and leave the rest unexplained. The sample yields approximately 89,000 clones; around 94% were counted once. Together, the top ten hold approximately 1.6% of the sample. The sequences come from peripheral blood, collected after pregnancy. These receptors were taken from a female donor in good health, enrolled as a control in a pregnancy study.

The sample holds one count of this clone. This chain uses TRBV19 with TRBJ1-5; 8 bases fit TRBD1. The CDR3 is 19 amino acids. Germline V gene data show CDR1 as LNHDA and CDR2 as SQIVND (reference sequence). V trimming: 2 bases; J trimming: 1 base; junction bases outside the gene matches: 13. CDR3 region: CASSIPRTGPEGSNQPQHF. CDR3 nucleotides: TGTGCCAGTAGTATACCCCGGACAGGGCCGGAGGGGAGCAATCAGCCCCAGCATTTT. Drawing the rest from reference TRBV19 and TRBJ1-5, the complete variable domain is DGGITQSPKYLFRKEGQNVTLSCEQNLNHDAMYWYRQDPGQGLRLIYYSQIVNDFQKGDIAEGYSVSREKKESFPLTVTSAQKNPTAFYLCASSIPRTGPEGSNQPQHFGDGTRLSIL.

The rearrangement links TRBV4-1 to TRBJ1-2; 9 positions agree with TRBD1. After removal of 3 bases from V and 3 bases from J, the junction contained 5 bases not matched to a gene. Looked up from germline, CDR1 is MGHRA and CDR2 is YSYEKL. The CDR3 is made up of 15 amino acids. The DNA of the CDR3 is TGCGCCAGCAGCCATCAACAGGGGGCAGACTATGGCTACACCTTC. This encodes CASSHQQGADYGYTF.

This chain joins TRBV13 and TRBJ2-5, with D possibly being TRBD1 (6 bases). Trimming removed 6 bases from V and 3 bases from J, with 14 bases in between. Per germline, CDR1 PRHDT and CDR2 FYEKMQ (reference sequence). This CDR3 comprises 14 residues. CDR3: CASSSWDTEETQYF. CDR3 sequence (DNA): TGTGCCAGCAGTTCCTGGGACACCGAAGAGACCCAGTACTTC.

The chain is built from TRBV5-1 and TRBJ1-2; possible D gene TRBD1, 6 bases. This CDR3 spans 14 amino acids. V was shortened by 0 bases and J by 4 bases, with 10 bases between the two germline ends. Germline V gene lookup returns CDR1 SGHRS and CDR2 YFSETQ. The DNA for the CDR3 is TGCGCCAGCAGCTTGGAACGGGACACCTATGGCTACACCTTC. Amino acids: CASSLERDTYGYTF.

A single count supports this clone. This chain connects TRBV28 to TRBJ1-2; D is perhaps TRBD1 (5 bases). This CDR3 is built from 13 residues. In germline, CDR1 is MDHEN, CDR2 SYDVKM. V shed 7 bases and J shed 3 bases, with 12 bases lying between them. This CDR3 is CASKYLRDYGYTF. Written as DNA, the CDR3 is TGTGCCAGCAAGTACCTCAGGGACTATGGCTACACCTTC.

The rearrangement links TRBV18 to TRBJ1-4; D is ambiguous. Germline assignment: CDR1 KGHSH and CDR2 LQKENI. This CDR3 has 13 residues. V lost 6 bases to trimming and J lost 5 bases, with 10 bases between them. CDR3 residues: CASSPGSNEKLFF. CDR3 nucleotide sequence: TGTGCCAGCTCCCCCGGGAGCAATGAAAAACTGTTTTTT.

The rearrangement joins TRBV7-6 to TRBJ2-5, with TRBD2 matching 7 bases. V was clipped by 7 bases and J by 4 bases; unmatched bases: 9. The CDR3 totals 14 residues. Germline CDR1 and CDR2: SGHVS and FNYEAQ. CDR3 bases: TGTGCCAGCACCCTTAGAGGGGAGGGAGAGACCCAGTACTTC. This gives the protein CASTLRGEGETQYF.

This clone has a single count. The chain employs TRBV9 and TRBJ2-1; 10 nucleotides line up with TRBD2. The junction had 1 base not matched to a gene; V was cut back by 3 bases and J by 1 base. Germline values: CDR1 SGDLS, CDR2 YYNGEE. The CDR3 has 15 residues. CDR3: CASSASGSSYNEQFF. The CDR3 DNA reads TGTGCCAGCAGCGCTAGCGGGAGTTCCTACAATGAGCAGTTCTTC.

The CDR3, as DNA: TGCGCCAGCAGCTTGTTCGATTCGAGCACTGAAGCTTTCTTT. Its protein product is CASSLFDSSTEAFF. V gene TRBV5-1 combines with J gene TRBJ1-1; D not resolved. Germline V lookup: CDR1 SGHRS, CDR2 YFSETQ. The CDR3 totals 14 residues. V lost 1 base, J lost 4 bases, and 11 bases lay in between. Full variable domain (outside the CDR3, taken from reference TRBV5-1 and TRBJ1-1): KAGVTQTPRYLIKTRGQQVTLSCSPISGHRSVSWYQQTPGQGLQFLFEYFSETQRNKGNFPGRFSGRQFSNSRSEMNVSTLELGDSALYLCASSLFDSSTEAFFGQGTRLTVV.

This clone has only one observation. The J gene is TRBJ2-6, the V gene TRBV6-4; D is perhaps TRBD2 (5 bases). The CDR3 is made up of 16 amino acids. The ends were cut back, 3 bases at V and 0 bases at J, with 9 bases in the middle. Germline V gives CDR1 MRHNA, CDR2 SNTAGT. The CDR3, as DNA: TGTGCCAGCAGTGATGGTGGACTCTCTGGGGCCAACGTCCTGACTTTC. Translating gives CASSDGGLSGANVLTF.

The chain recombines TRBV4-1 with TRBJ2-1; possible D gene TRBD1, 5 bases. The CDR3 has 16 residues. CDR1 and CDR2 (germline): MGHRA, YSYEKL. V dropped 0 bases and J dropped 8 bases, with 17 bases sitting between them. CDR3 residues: CASSQDRPRGVDEQFF. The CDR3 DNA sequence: TGCGCCAGCAGCCAAGATAGGCCAAGGGGCGTCGATGAGCAGTTCTTC.

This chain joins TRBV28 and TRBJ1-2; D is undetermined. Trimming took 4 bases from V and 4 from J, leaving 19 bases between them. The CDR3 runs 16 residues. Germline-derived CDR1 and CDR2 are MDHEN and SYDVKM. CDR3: CASSSFSEGRGYGYTF. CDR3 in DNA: TGTGCCAGCAGTTCTTTTTCCGAGGGCCGAGGCTATGGCTACACCTTC.

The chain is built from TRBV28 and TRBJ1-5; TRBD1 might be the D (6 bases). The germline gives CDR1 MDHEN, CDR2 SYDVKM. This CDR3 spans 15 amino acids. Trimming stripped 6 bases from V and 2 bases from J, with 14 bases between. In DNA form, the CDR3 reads TGTGCCAGCAGCCCAGAGGGGGTACGCAATCAGCCCCAGCATTTT. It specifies CASSPEGVRNQPQHF.

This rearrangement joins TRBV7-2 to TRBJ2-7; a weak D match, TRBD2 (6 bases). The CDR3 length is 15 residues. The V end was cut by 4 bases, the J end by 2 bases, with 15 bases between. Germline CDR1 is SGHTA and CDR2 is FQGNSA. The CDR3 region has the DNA TGTGCCAGCAGCTCCGGTGGTAGCGGTGCCTACGAGCAGTACTTC. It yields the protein CASSSGGSGAYEQYF.